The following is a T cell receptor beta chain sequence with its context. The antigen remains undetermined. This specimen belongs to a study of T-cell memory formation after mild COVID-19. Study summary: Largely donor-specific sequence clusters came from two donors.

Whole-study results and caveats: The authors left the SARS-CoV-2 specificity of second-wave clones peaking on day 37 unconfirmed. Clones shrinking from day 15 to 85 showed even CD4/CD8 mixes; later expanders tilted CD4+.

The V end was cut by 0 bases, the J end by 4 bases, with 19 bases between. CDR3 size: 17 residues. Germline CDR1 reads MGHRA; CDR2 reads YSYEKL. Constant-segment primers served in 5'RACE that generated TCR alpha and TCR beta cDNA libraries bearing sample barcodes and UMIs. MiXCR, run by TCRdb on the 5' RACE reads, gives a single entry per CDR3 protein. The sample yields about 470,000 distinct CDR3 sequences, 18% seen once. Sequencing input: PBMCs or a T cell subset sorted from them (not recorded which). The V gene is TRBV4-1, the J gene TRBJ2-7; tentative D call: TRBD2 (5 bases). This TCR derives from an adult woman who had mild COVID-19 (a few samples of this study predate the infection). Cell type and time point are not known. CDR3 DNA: TGCGCCAGCAGCCAAGAGGCGACAAAGGAGGTGGGGTACGAGCAGTACTTC. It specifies CASSQEATKEVGYEQYF.